Listed below are T cell receptor beta chains from one sample, sequenced in a study of control samples from healthy donors and cancer patients. Repertoires were generated with immunoSEQ multiplex PCR, while TCRdb's copy carries only in-frame clones and drops some. The sample shows about 190,000 clones, and around 2% sits with its ten largest clones. The sequenced sample was blood. The receptors stem from a woman under 40 in good health. Both conserved end residues are part of each CDR3. D genes are given only for firm matches.

j_gene	v_gene	d_gene	CDR3aa	CDR3nt
TRBJ1-2	TRBV14	NA	CASSEGNLYGYTF	TGTGCCAGCAGCGAGGGGAACCTCTATGGCTACACCTTC
TRBJ1-4	TRBV2	TRBD1	CASSDPGGNEKLFF	TGTGCCAGCAGTGACCCAGGGGGGAATGAAAAACTGTTTTTT
TRBJ1-1	TRBV10-1	NA	CASSGQGTNTEAFF	TGCGCCAGCAGTGGGCAGGGGACGAACACTGAAGCTTTCTTT
TRBJ2-1	TRBV4-3	NA	CASSQDFTGRVYNEQFF	TGCGCCAGCAGCCAAGATTTCACCGGAAGGGTCTACAATGAGCAGTTCTTC
TRBJ1-1	TRBV28	TRBD1	CASSLFPAGTVTEAFF	TGTGCCAGCAGTTTATTTCCCGCCGGGACAGTTACTGAAGCTTTCTTT
TRBJ1-6	TRBV6-2/TRBV6-3	NA	CASSKAGVGNSPLHF	TGTGCCAGCAGTAAAGCAGGGGTTGGGAATTCACCCCTCCACTTT
TRBJ1-2	TRBV27	NA	CASSLRGTPTHGYTF	TGTGCCAGCAGTTTACGCGGGACTCCTACACATGGCTACACCTTC
TRBJ1-5	TRBV6-2/TRBV6-3	NA	CASSRDTNQPQHF	TGTGCCAGCAGCCGGGACACCAATCAGCCCCAGCATTTT
TRBJ2-5	TRBV7-8	NA	CASSFRPQETQYF	TGTGCCAGCAGCTTTCGACCGCAAGAGACCCAGTACTTC
TRBJ1-1	TRBV9	NA	CASSVATGGRATEAFF	TGTGCCAGCAGCGTAGCTACGGGGGGTCGGGCCACTGAAGCTTTCTTT
TRBJ2-1	TRBV27	TRBD2	CASSRGGAGYNEQFF	TGTGCCAGCAGCCGGGGGGGCGCGGGCTACAATGAGCAGTTCTTC
TRBJ2-3	TRBV7-6	NA	CASSLGDTDTQYF	TGTGCCAGCAGCCTCGGAGACACAGATACGCAGTATTTT
TRBJ2-7	TRBV6-5	NA	CASSFGGKGYEQYF	TGTGCCAGCAGTTTTGGCGGGAAGGGCTACGAGCAGTACTTC
TRBJ2-7	TRBV7-8	TRBD2	CASSLTAGVTYEQYF	TGTGCCAGCAGCTTAACCGCGGGGGTTACCTACGAGCAGTACTTC
TRBJ1-1	TRBV7-2	NA	CASRKGRVETEAFF	TGTGCCAGCAGGAAAGGCAGGGTAGAAACTGAAGCTTTCTTT
TRBJ2-6	TRBV25-1	NA	CASSDRSGANVLTF	TGTGCCAGCAGCGACAGATCTGGGGCCAACGTCCTGACTTTC
TRBJ1-6	TRBV18	NA	CASSPPYSGVNSPLHF	TGTGCCAGCTCACCACCGTACTCAGGGGTTAATTCACCCCTCCACTTT
TRBJ2-7	TRBV6-6	TRBD1	CASSTHTQGLEEQYF	TGTGCCAGCAGCACCCATACACAGGGGTTGGAAGAGCAGTACTTC
TRBJ1-2	TRBV30	NA	CAWRTAGWGYTF	TGTGCCTGGAGGACCGCAGGGTGGGGCTACACCTTC
TRBJ1-1	TRBV28	NA	CASSSTDNTEAFF	TGTGCCAGCAGTTCCACAGACAACACTGAAGCTTTCTTT
TRBJ1-1	TRBV25-1	NA	CASSETTGMDTEAFF	TGTGCCAGCAGTGAGACTACAGGGATGGACACTGAAGCTTTCTTT
TRBJ1-5	TRBV2	NA	CASSGNGNQPQHF	TGTGCCAGCAGCGGGAACGGCAATCAGCCCCAGCATTTT
TRBJ1-5	TRBV6-1	NA	CASSGPGTSSNQPQHF	TGTGCCAGCAGTGGACCCGGGACATCGAGCAATCAGCCCCAGCATTTT
TRBJ2-5	TRBV19	NA	CASSIVAGEEETQYF	TGTGCCAGTAGTATAGTAGCAGGGGAGGAAGAGACCCAGTACTTC
TRBJ1-6	TRBV28	TRBD1	CASTLRGRSPLHF	TGTGCCAGCACACTTAGGGGGCGGTCACCCCTCCACTTT
TRBJ1-6	TRBV5-1	TRBD1	CASRRGTGRNSPLHF	TGCGCCAGCAGACGAGGGACAGGGAGGAATTCACCCCTCCACTTT
TRBJ2-6	TRBV19	NA	CASSHGLRGANVLTF	TGTGCCAGTAGTCACGGACTTCGGGGGGCCAACGTCCTGACTTTC
TRBJ2-3	TRBV3-1/TRBV3-2	TRBD2	CASSQVERDFTDTQYF	TGTGCCAGCAGCCAAGTGGAGCGGGACTTCACAGATACGCAGTATTTT
TRBJ1-1	TRBV7-2	NA	CASSLGLSNTEAFF	TGTGCCAGCAGTCTAGGTCTATCGAACACTGAAGCTTTCTTT
TRBJ1-5	TRBV21-1	NA	CASSKGGSYSNQPQHF	TGTGCCAGCAGCAAAGGGGGCAGCTATAGCAATCAGCCCCAGCATTTT
TRBJ2-3	TRBV4-3	NA	CASSQDRLDSHTDTQYF	TGCGCCAGCAGCCAAGATAGACTAGACAGCCACACAGATACGCAGTATTTT
TRBJ1-3	TRBV28	NA	CASSYQGRRNTIYF	TGTGCCAGCAGTTACCAGGGGCGGAGAAACACCATATATTTT